Listed below are T cell receptor beta chains from one sample, sequenced in a study of T-cell memory formation after mild COVID-19. TCRdb re-analysed the 5' RACE reads in MiXCR, keeping a single row per CDR3 protein. The sample contains some 88,000 distinct CDR3 sequences, about 23% of which appear only once. Sequenced: PBMCs or a T cell subset sorted from them (not recorded which). These receptors all stem from a man younger than 35 who had mild COVID-19 (a few samples of this study predate the infection). Cell type and time point are not known. CDR3s include the opening cysteine and the closing phenylalanine or tryptophan. The D gene is left open where the match is weak. Clone size is stated in some rows and not others, as once, few, many or a class when expanded.

cdr3_length: 12
j_call: TRBJ2-7
d_call: NA
v_call: TRBV20-1
clone_size: few
cdr3_nt: TGCAGTGCTAAGGAGGGATCCTACGAGCAGTACTTC
cdr3_aa: CSAKEGSYEQYF

cdr3_length: 12
j_call: TRBJ1-1
d_call: TRBD1
v_call: TRBV6-2/TRBV6-3
clone_size: few
cdr3_nt: TGTGCCAGCAGTCCGACAGGGACTGAAGCTTTCTTT
cdr3_aa: CASSPTGTEAFF

cdr3_length: 16
j_call: TRBJ2-5
d_call: TRBD1
v_call: TRBV9
clone_size: NA
cdr3_nt: TGTGCCAGCAGCGCTGAGGACAGGGAGTACCAAGAGACCCAGTACTTC
cdr3_aa: CASSAEDREYQETQYF

cdr3_length: 13
j_call: TRBJ2-7
d_call: NA
v_call: TRBV29-1
clone_size: NA
cdr3_nt: TGCAGCGTTGAGTTTCACGTTAGAAACGAGCAGTACTTC
cdr3_aa: CSVEFHVRNEQYF

cdr3_length: 15
j_call: TRBJ2-1
d_call: TRBD2
v_call: TRBV7-3
clone_size: NA
cdr3_nt: TGTGCCAGCAGCGACCCGGGACTAGCGGGGGATCAGCAGTTCTTC
cdr3_aa: CASSDPGLAGDQQFF

cdr3_length: 20
j_call: TRBJ1-6
d_call: NA
v_call: TRBV10-1
clone_size: NA
cdr3_nt: TGCGCCAGCAGTAGTGATACCTGTCGACAGGTAGGGTCCTATAATTCACCCCTCCACTTT
cdr3_aa: CASSSDTCRQVGSYNSPLHF

cdr3_length: 14
j_call: TRBJ1-2
d_call: TRBD1
v_call: TRBV11-2
clone_size: few
cdr3_nt: TGTGCCAGCAGCCCAGACGGGACAGCAAATGGCTACACCTTC
cdr3_aa: CASSPDGTANGYTF

cdr3_length: 17
j_call: TRBJ2-1
d_call: NA
v_call: TRBV4-1
clone_size: NA
cdr3_nt: TGCGCCAGCAGCCAAGATTCTTTGGTTCGCTCCTACAATGAGCAGTTCTTC
cdr3_aa: CASSQDSLVRSYNEQFF

cdr3_length: 16
j_call: TRBJ1-1
d_call: NA
v_call: TRBV7-9
clone_size: NA
cdr3_nt: TGTGCCAGCAGCTTATTATCGGGGGAATGGAACACTGAAGCTTTCTTT
cdr3_aa: CASSLLSGEWNTEAFF

cdr3_length: 16
j_call: TRBJ2-1
d_call: NA
v_call: TRBV7-9
clone_size: few
cdr3_nt: TGTGCCAGCAGCCCTAGCATTGGATCATCCTACAATGAGCAGTTCTTC
cdr3_aa: CASSPSIGSSYNEQFF

cdr3_length: 15
j_call: TRBJ2-5
d_call: NA
v_call: TRBV15
clone_size: many
cdr3_nt: TGTGCCACCAGCACTGGGTTGGGAACGGCGGAGACCCAGTACTTC
cdr3_aa: CATSTGLGTAETQYF

cdr3_length: 16
j_call: TRBJ1-4
d_call: TRBD1
v_call: TRBV4-3
clone_size: few
cdr3_nt: TGCGCCAGCAGCCACGAGCGGACAGGGGCTAATGAAAAACTGTTTTTT
cdr3_aa: CASSHERTGANEKLFF

cdr3_length: 14
j_call: TRBJ1-2
d_call: NA
v_call: TRBV6-5
clone_size: few
cdr3_nt: TGTGCCAGCAGTTACTCGGGCTCTTCCTCTGGCTACACCTTC
cdr3_aa: CASSYSGSSSGYTF

cdr3_length: 16
j_call: TRBJ2-1
d_call: NA
v_call: TRBV7-9
clone_size: few
cdr3_nt: TGTGCCAGCAGCTCAAACGGACCCACAGTTGTCGATGAGCAGTTCTTC
cdr3_aa: CASSSNGPTVVDEQFF

cdr3_length: 14
j_call: TRBJ1-1
d_call: NA
v_call: TRBV10-3
clone_size: few
cdr3_nt: TGTGCCATCAGTGAGCCGGATAGGGGCACTGAAGCTTTCTTT
cdr3_aa: CAISEPDRGTEAFF

cdr3_length: 12
j_call: TRBJ2-2
d_call: NA
v_call: TRBV20-1
clone_size: few
cdr3_nt: TGCAGTGCTAGAGAGGGGCCCGGGGAGCTGTTTTTT
cdr3_aa: CSAREGPGELFF

cdr3_length: 15
j_call: TRBJ1-5
d_call: NA
v_call: TRBV4-3
clone_size: few
cdr3_nt: TGCGCCAGCAGCCAAGATCGATGGAGCAATCAGCCCCAGCATTTT
cdr3_aa: CASSQDRWSNQPQHF

cdr3_length: 14
j_call: TRBJ2-4
d_call: TRBD1
v_call: TRBV5-1
clone_size: few
cdr3_nt: TGCGCCAGCAGCGACAGGGGATCGGGAGACATTCAGTACTTC
cdr3_aa: CASSDRGSGDIQYF

cdr3_length: 13
j_call: TRBJ1-1
d_call: NA
v_call: TRBV6-5
clone_size: NA
cdr3_nt: TGTGCCAGCAGGCCGCCGGGAGGCACTGAAGCTTTCTTT
cdr3_aa: CASRPPGGTEAFF

cdr3_length: 17
j_call: TRBJ2-1
d_call: NA
v_call: TRBV6-5
clone_size: NA
cdr3_nt: TGTGCCAGCAGTTACTCGAGGTCGAGGGGTCGGGACAATGAGCAGTTCTTC
cdr3_aa: CASSYSRSRGRDNEQFF

cdr3_length: 15
j_call: TRBJ2-4
d_call: TRBD1
v_call: TRBV7-2
clone_size: few
cdr3_nt: TGTGCCAGCAGCCCCCGTGGGACAGGGGAAGACATTCAGTACTTC
cdr3_aa: CASSPRGTGEDIQYF

cdr3_length: 16
j_call: TRBJ1-4
d_call: TRBD1
v_call: TRBV7-9
clone_size: once
cdr3_nt: TGTGCCAGCAGCCCGGGACAGGTCGTACCAAATGAAAAACTGTTTTTT
cdr3_aa: CASSPGQVVPNEKLFF

cdr3_length: 13
j_call: TRBJ1-1
d_call: NA
v_call: TRBV11-2
clone_size: few
cdr3_nt: TGTGCCAGCAGCTTTGGGAGGAGCACTGAAGCTTTCTTT
cdr3_aa: CASSFGRSTEAFF